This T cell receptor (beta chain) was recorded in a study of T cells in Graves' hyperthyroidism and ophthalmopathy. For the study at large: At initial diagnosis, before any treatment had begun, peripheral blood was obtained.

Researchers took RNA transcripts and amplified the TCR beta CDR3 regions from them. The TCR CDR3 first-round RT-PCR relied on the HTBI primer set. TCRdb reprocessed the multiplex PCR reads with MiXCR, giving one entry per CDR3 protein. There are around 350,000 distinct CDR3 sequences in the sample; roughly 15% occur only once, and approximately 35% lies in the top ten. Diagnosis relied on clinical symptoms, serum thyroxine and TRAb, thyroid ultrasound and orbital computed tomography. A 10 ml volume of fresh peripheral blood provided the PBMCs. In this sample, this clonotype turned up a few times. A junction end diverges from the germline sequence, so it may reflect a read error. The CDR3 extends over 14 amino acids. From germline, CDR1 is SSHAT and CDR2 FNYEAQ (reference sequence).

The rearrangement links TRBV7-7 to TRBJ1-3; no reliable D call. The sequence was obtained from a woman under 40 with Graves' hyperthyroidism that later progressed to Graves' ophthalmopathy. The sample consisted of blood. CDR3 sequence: CASSLSLNGNTIYF. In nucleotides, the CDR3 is TGTGCTAGCAGCTTATCGTTAAATGGAAACACCATATATTTT.